Listed here are 5 T cell receptor beta chains from one sample, sequenced in a study of blood T cell repertoires in COVID-19. The repertoire was sequenced with immunoSEQ multiplex PCR; TCRdb's copy has only in-frame clones and lacks some. The sample has about 88,000 clones; about 91% are singletons. Material for sequencing was peripheral blood. The receptors originated from a human donor with active COVID-19. The donor label of this sample is uncertain.

This chain links TRBV23-1 with TRBJ2-2, with TRBD1 matching 10 bases. TRBV23-1 is classed as an ORF, of uncertain function. The CDR3 has 17 residues. J lost 2 bases, V lost 0 bases, and 3 bases had no gene match. The CDR3 protein is CASSQSWDRGNTGELFF. The DNA of the CDR3 is TGCGCCAGCAGTCAATCGTGGGACAGGGGTAACACCGGGGAGCTGTTTTTT.

J is TRBJ1-1 and V is TRBV7-8; the D gene is possibly TRBD1 (5 bases). The germline CDR1 and CDR2 sequences are SGHVS and FQNEAQ. The CDR3 totals 14 residues. V was cut by 7 bases and J by 5 bases, with 17 bases left in between. The DNA of the CDR3 is TGTGCCAGCACCCAGAAGGGGCGGGGGACTGAAGCTTTCTTT. It translates to CASTQKGRGTEAFF.

The CDR3 nucleotides read TGCGCCAGCAGCCAAGAATTAACTCTAGCGGGGGGGCCAGATACGCAGTATTTT. Amino acids: CASSQELTLAGGPDTQYF. V usage is TRBV4-1 and J usage is TRBJ2-3, with TRBD2 matching 12 bases. Germline trimming cut 0 bases from V and 4 bases from J; bases unmatched to any gene: 8. Germline values: CDR1 MGHRA, CDR2 YSYEKL. CDR3 size: 18 residues.

The chain couples TRBV5-6 to TRBJ2-7; D is uncertain. Trimming shortened V by 1 base and J by 2 bases, and 7 bases separated the two germline ends. This CDR3 is built from 13 residues. From germline, CDR1 is SGHDT and CDR2 YYEEEE. The CDR3 protein is CASSLWLAYEQYF. As DNA, the CDR3 is TGTGCCAGCAGCTTGTGGCTAGCCTACGAGCAGTACTTC.

V gene TRBV7-2 combines with J gene TRBJ2-1; TRBD2 matches at 8 bases. Germline V lookup: CDR1 SGHTA, CDR2 FQGNSA. V dropped 1 base and J dropped 2; count of bases not matched to a gene: 10. The CDR3 runs 18 residues. CDR3 in DNA: TGTGCCAGCAGCTTAGACAGGCCGGGACTAGGGACCTACAATGAGCAGTTCTTC. Translation: CASSLDRPGLGTYNEQFF.